Here is one TCR beta chain with its context. The antigen is not known. Sequencing was performed with immunoSEQ multiplex PCR; in TCRdb, only in-frame clones are kept and a portion is missing. The sample comprises some 81,000 clones, 80% to 90% of which are singletons, and roughly 3.6% rests with the top ten. This sample is drawn from a study of T cell responses to AZD1222 COVID-19 vaccine. Study conclusions and caveats: Only five or six AZD1222 recipients tested seropositive at baseline.

The germline V gene has CDR1 SGHTA and CDR2 FQGNSA. V was pared by 2 bases and J by 2 bases, with 1 base of the junction left unmatched. The CDR3 has 15 residues. This sequence was found in an adult who received the AZD1222 COVID-19 vaccine. The source was peripheral blood, collected 28 days after the second AZD1222 dose. The chain uses TRBV7-2 and TRBJ1-5; 9 nucleotides match TRBD1. The CDR3 loop is CASSLRQGGNQPQHF. CDR3 nucleotide sequence: TGTGCCAGCAGCTTAAGACAGGGGGGCAATCAGCCCCAGCATTTT.